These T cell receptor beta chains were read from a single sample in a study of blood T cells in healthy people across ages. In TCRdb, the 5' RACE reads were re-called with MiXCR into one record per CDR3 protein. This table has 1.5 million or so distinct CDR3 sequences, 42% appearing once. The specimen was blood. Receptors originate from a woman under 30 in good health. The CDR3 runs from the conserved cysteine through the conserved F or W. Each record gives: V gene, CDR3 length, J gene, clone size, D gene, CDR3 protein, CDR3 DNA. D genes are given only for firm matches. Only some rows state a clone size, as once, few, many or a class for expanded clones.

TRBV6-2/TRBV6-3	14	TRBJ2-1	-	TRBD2	CASSPWTSGRVEFF	TGTGCCAGCAGTCCCTGGACTAGCGGGAGAGTAGAGTTCTTC
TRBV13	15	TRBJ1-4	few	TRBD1	CASSKRTGRDEKLFF	TGTGCCAGCAGCAAAAGGACAGGGCGGGATGAAAAACTGTTTTTT
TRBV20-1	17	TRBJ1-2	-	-	CSARVIRGGSGRFSYTF	TGCAGTGCTAGAGTCATCCGGGGCGGTTCGGGCCGCTTTAGCTACACCTTC
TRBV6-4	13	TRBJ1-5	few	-	CASLQWGRQPQHF	TGTGCCAGTCTACAGTGGGGTAGGCAGCCCCAGCATTTT
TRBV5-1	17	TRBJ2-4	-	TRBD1	CASSSLGTGAAKNIQYF	TGCGCCAGCAGCTCCCTGGGGACAGGGGCAGCCAAAAACATTCAGTACTTC
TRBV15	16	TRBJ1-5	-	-	CATSRGLRLTNQPQHF	TGTGCCACCAGCAGAGGGCTCAGACTCACCAATCAGCCCCAGCATTTT
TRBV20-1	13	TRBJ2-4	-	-	CSPRELAKNIQYF	TGCAGTCCTCGGGAGCTAGCCAAAAACATTCAGTACTTC
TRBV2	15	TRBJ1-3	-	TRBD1	CASSAGQVPGNTIYF	TGTGCCAGCAGTGCCGGACAGGTCCCTGGAAACACCATATATTTT
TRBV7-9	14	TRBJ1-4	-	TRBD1	CASSPGQPDEKLFF	TGTGCCAGCAGCCCGGGACAGCCGGATGAAAAACTGTTTTTT
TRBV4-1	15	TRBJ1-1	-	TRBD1	CASSQTGVGNTEAFF	TGCGCCAGCAGCCAAACAGGGGTGGGAAACACTGAAGCTTTCTTT
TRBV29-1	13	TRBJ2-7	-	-	CSVGSRDSYEQYF	TGCAGCGTTGGTAGTCGGGACTCCTACGAGCAGTACTTC
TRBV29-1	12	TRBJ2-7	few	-	CSVFDGGGEQYF	TGCAGCGTTTTCGACGGGGGAGGCGAGCAGTACTTC
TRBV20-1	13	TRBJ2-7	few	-	CSASIQRTYEQYF	TGCAGTGCTAGTATTCAAAGAACCTACGAGCAGTACTTC
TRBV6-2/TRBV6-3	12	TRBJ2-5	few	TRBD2	CASSKLAGVQYF	TGTGCCAGCAGTAAGCTAGCGGGTGTGCAGTACTTC
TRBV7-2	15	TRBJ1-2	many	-	CASSFSTVRNYGYTF	TGTGCCAGCAGCTTCTCGACAGTTAGAAACTATGGCTACACCTTC
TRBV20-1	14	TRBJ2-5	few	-	CSARDLLSRETQYF	TGCAGTGCTAGAGATCTACTATCTAGGGAGACCCAGTACTTC
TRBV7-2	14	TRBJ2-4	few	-	CASSLREAKNIQYF	TGTGCCAGCAGCTTGAGGGAGGCCAAAAACATTCAGTACTTC
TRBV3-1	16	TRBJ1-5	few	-	CASSQDLGQSNQPQHF	TGTGCCAGCAGCCAAGATCTTGGTCAGTCCAATCAGCCCCAGCATTTT
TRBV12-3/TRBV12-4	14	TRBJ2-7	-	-	CASSAGPEEQKQYF	TGTGCCAGCAGCGCCGGCCCCGAGGAGCAAAAGCAGTACTTC
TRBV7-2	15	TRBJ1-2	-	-	CASSLETETNYGYTF	TGTGCCAGCAGCTTAGAAACGGAAACCAACTATGGCTACACCTTC
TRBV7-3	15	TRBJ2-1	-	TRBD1	CASSAGQGFHNEQFF	TGTGCCAGCAGCGCGGGACAGGGGTTCCACAATGAGCAGTTCTTC
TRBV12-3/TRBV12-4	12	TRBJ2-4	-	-	CASSEPPGYEYF	TGTGCCAGCAGTGAACCCCCGGGTTACGAGTACTTC
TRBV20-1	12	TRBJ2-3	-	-	CSALERTDTQYF	TGCAGTGCCCTTGAAAGGACAGATACGCAGTATTTT
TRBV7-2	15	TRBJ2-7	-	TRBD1	CASSSRQGIGNEQYF	TGTGCCAGCAGCTCCCGACAGGGGATTGGCAATGAGCAGTACTTC
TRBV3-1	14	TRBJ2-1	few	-	CASSQELTYNEQFF	TGTGCCAGCAGCCAAGAGCTCACGTACAATGAGCAGTTCTTC
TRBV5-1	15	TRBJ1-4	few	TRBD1	CASSPRGQGDEKLFF	TGCGCCAGCAGCCCCCGCGGCCAGGGGGATGAAAAACTGTTTTTT
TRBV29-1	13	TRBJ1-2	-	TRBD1	CSVRTGDSKGYTF	TGCAGCGTCCGTACAGGGGATTCCAAAGGCTACACCTTC
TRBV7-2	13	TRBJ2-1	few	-	CASLGRLYNEQFF	TGTGCCAGCCTAGGGCGTCTCTACAATGAGCAGTTCTTC
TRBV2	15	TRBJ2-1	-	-	CASRAQREWPHRQFF	TGTGCCAGCAGGGCCCAACGGGAGTGGCCTCATAGGCAGTTCTTC
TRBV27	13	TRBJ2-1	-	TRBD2	CASRAGGPNEQFF	TGTGCCAGCAGGGCGGGGGGACCCAATGAGCAGTTCTTC
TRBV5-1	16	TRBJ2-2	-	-	CASSPEPGYDTGELFF	TGCGCCAGCAGCCCGGAACCGGGATATGACACCGGGGAGCTGTTTTTT